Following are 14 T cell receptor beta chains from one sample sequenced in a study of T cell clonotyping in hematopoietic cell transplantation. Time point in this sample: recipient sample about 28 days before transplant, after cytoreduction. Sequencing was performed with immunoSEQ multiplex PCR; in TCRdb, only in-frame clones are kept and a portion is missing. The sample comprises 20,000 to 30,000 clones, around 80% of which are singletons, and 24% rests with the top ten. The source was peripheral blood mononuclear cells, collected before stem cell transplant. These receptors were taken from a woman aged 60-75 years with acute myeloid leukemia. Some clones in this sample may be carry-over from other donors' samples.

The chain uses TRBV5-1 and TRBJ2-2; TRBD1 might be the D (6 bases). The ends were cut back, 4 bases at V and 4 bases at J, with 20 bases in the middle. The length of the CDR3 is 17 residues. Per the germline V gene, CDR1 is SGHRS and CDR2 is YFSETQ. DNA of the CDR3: TGCGCCAGCAGCAGGGGTACCGGGACAATTTCCACCGGGGAGCTGTTTTTT. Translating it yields CASSRGTGTISTGELFF.

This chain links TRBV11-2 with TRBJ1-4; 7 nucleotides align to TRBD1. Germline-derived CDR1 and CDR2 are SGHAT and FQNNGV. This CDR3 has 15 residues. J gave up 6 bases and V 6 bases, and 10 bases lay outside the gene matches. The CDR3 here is CASSSANTGDEKLFF. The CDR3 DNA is TGTGCCAGCAGTTCGGCAAATACAGGGGATGAAAAACTGTTTTTT. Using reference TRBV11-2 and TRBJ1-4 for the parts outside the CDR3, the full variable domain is EAGVAQSPRYKIIEKRQSVAFWCNPISGHATLYWYQQILGQGPKLLIQFQNNGVVDDSQLPKDRFSAERLKGVDSTLKIQPAKLEDSAVYLCASSSANTGDEKLFFGSGTQLSVL.

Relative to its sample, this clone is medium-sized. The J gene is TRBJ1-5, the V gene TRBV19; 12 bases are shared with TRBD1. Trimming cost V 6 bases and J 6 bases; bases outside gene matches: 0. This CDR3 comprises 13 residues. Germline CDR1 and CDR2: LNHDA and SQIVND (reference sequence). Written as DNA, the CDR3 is TGTGCCAGTAGGGGACAGGGGGCTCAGCCCCAGCATTTT. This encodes CASRGQGAQPQHF.

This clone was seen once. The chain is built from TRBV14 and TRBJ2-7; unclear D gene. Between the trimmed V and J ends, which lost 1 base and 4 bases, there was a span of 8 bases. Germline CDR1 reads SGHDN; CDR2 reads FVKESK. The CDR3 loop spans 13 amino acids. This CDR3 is CASSQVLGYEQYF. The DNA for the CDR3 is TGTGCCAGCAGCCAAGTCCTAGGGTACGAGCAGTACTTC.

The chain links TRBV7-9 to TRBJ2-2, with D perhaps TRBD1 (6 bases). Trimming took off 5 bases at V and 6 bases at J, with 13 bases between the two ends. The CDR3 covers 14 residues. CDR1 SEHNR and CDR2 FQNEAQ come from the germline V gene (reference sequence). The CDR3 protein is CASSGTPGAGELFF. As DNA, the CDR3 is TGTGCCAGCAGCGGAACCCCAGGGGCCGGGGAGCTGTTTTTT.

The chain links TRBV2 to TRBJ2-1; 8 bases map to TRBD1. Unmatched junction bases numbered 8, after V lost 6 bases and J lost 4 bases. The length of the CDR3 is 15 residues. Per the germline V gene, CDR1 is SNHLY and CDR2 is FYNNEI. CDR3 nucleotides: TGTGCCAGCAGCAGAGACAGGGGCAAGTACAATGAGCAGTTCTTC. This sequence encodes CASSRDRGKYNEQFF.

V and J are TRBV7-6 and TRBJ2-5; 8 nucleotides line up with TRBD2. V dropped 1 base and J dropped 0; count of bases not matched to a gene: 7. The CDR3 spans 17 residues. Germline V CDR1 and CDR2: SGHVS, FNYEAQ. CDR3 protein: CASSLVEGRGDQETQYF. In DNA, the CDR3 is TGTGCCAGCAGCTTAGTGGAAGGGCGGGGGGACCAAGAGACCCAGTACTTC.

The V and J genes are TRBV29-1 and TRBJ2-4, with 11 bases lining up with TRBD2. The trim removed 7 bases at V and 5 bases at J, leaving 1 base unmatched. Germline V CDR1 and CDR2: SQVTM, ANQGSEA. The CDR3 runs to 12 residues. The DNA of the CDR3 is TGCAGCGCGGGACTAGCGGAAAACATTCAGTACTTC. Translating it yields CSAGLAENIQYF.

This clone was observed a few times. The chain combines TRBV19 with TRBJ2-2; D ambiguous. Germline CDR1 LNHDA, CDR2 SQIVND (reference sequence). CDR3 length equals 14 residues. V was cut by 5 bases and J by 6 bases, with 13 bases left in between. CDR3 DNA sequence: TGTGCCAGTAGTGGGTCCCTGGTGCCCGGGGAGCTGTTTTTT. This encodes CASSGSLVPGELFF. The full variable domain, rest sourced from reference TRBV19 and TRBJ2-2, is DGGITQSPKYLFRKEGQNVTLSCEQNLNHDAMYWYRQDPGQGLRLIYYSQIVNDFQKGDIAEGYSVSREKKESFPLTVTSAQKNPTAFYLCASSGSLVPGELFFGEGSRLTVL.

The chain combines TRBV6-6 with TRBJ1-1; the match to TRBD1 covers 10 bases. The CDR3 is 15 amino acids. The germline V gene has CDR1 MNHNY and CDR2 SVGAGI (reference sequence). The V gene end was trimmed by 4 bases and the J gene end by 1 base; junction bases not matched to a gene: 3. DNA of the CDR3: TGTGCCAGCAGTTCGTGGACAGGGGGGAACACTGAAGCTTTCTTT. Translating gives CASSSWTGGNTEAFF.

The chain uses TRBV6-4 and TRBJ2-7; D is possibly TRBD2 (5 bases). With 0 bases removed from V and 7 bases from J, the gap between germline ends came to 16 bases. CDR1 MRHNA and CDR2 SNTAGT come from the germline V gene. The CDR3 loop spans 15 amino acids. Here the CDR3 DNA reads TGTGCCAGCAGTGACTCGATCTTAGCCGGGGAGGAGCAGTACTTC. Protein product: CASSDSILAGEEQYF.

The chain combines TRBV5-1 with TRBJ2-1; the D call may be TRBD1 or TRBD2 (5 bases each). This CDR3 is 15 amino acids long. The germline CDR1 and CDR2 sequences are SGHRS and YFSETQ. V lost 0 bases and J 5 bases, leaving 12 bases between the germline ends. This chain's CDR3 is CASSLAVEGNNEQFF. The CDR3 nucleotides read TGCGCCAGCAGCTTGGCCGTCGAGGGGAACAATGAGCAGTTCTTC.

CDR3 in DNA: TGTGCCAGCAGCTGGGGACTAGCGGGATTGACCGGGGAGCTGTTTTTT. It translates to CASSWGLAGLTGELFF. The chain links TRBV5-4 to TRBJ2-2, with TRBD2 matching over 13 bases. Germline trimming cut 3 bases from V and 5 bases from J; bases unmatched to any gene: 4. There are 16 residues in the CDR3. Looked up from germline, CDR1 is SGHNT and CDR2 is YYREEE (reference sequence).

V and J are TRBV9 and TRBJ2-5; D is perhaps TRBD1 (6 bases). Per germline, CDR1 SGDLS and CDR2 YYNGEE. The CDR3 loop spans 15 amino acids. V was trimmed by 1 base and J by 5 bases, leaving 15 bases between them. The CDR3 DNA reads TGTGCCAGCAGCGTAACGGAAGGGGGTCGGGAGACCCAGTACTTC. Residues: CASSVTEGGRETQYF.